A selection of T cell receptor beta chains follows, all from one sample in a study of blood T cell repertoires in COVID-19. Only in-frame clones appear in the TCRdb table, and some are missing; sequencing was by immunoSEQ multiplex PCR. The repertoire has approximately 98,000 clones, 60% to 85% of them found once; the top ten carry around 1.7%. The sample taken for sequencing was peripheral blood. These receptors all come from a woman aged 40 to 50 with acute or convalescent COVID-19. Both conserved end residues are part of each CDR3. D genes are given only for firm matches. A clone size is listed for some rows: how often the clone was seen (once, few, many), or a class if it is expanded.

v_gene	abundance	d_gene	j_gene	CDR3nt	CDR3aa
TRBV7-2	-	TRBD1	TRBJ1-4	TGTGCCAGCAGCTTATGGACAGGAGATGAAAAACTGTTTTTT	CASSLWTGDEKLFF
TRBV5-4	-	-	TRBJ2-7	TGTGCCAGCAGCTTGGAGTTAGGCGGAACCTACTACGAGCAGTACTTC	CASSLELGGTYYEQYF
TRBV3-1/TRBV3-2	-	-	TRBJ2-7	TGTGCCAGCAGCCAAGGAACGGTTAGCTCCTACGAGCAGTACTTC	CASSQGTVSSYEQYF
TRBV6-2/TRBV6-3	-	-	TRBJ2-7	TGTGCCAGCAGTTATGAGGTCTACGAGCAGTACTTC	CASSYEVYEQYF
TRBV5-4	-	-	TRBJ2-2	TGTGCCAGCAGCTTGGGGCCGGGGTACACCGGGGAGCTGTTTTTT	CASSLGPGYTGELFF
TRBV28	-	TRBD1	TRBJ2-7	TGTGCCAGCCGGGACAGGGGCAATTACGAGCAGTACTTC	CASRDRGNYEQYF
TRBV18	-	TRBD1	TRBJ1-2	TGTGCCAGCTCACCCCCGGCAGGGGGCTATGGCTACACCTTC	CASSPPAGGYGYTF
TRBV7-9	-	-	TRBJ1-3	TGTGCCAGCAGTTATGGACAGTGGGACACCATATATTTT	CASSYGQWDTIYF
TRBV3-1/TRBV3-2	-	-	TRBJ2-2	TGTGCCAGCAGCCTGGCAGGGACCGGGGAGCTGTTTTTT	CASSLAGTGELFF
TRBV15	few	TRBD1	TRBJ1-3	TGTGCCACCAGCAGAAACGACAGGGCTGGAAACACCATATATTTT	CATSRNDRAGNTIYF
TRBV5-1	-	-	TRBJ1-2	TGCGCCAGCAGCATAGGGAGTCGTGATGGCTACACCTTC	CASSIGSRDGYTF
TRBV5-1	-	TRBD2	TRBJ2-1	TGCGCCAGCAGCGCTCAGACTAGCGGGGTTTTCAATGAGCAGTTCTTC	CASSAQTSGVFNEQFF
TRBV10-3	few	-	TRBJ1-1	TGTGCCATCAGTGAGTCTACCGGGGGGGACACTGAAGCTTTCTTT	CAISESTGGDTEAFF
TRBV28	-	-	TRBJ2-2	TGTGCCAGCAGTTTATGGATCGGGGGGCAGACCGGGGAGCTGTTTTTT	CASSLWIGGQTGELFF
TRBV6-5	-	TRBD1	TRBJ2-1	TGTGCCAGCAGTTACTCGCAGGGGGAAAAGCAGTTCTTC	CASSYSQGEKQFF
TRBV28	-	TRBD2	TRBJ2-1	TGTGCCAGCAGGCTAGCGGGGACCAATGAGCAGTTCTTC	CASRLAGTNEQFF
TRBV15	-	-	TRBJ2-1	TGTGCCACCAGCACAGGGTATCCGAACAATGAGCAGTTCTTC	CATSTGYPNNEQFF
TRBV5-6	-	TRBD1	TRBJ2-7	TGTGCCAGCAGCTTGGGTATCGGGACAGCCCTCTACGAGCAGTACTTC	CASSLGIGTALYEQYF
TRBV28	few	-	TRBJ2-7	TGTGCCAGCAGCCCTTGGGCCCTGAGCTCCTACGAGCAGTACTTC	CASSPWALSSYEQYF
TRBV9	few	TRBD1	TRBJ1-2	TGTGCCAGCAGCCATCCCCCGGGACAGGGGACCGCTCAAAGCTATGGCTACACCTTC	CASSHPPGQGTAQSYGYTF
TRBV12-3/TRBV12-4	once	-	TRBJ1-5	TGTGCCAGCAGTTCCGACCGGGATCAGCCCCAGCATTTT	CASSSDRDQPQHF
TRBV6-1	-	TRBD2	TRBJ2-3	TGTGCCAGCAGTGAAGCGGCGGGGGGCACAGATACGCAGTATTTT	CASSEAAGGTDTQYF
TRBV9	-	TRBD2	TRBJ2-1	TGTGCCAGCAGCGCTGCTAGCGGGGGGTACAATGAGCAGTTCTTC	CASSAASGGYNEQFF
TRBV15	-	-	TRBJ1-2	TGTGCCACCAGCAGAGATTCCCAGACAGCCAACTATGGCTACACCTTC	CATSRDSQTANYGYTF
TRBV27	-	-	TRBJ1-6	TGTGCCAGCAGTCGGAGTCGACAGGCCAATTCACCCCTCCACTTT	CASSRSRQANSPLHF
TRBV4-3	few	TRBD2	TRBJ2-2	TGCGCCAGCAGCCACCGCACCCCTTGGACGGGAGGGGCCGGGGAGCTGTTTTTT	CASSHRTPWTGGAGELFF
TRBV6-5	-	-	TRBJ1-1	TGTGCCAGCATCAAGACGGGTAACACTGAAGCTTTCTTT	CASIKTGNTEAFF
TRBV5-1	few	-	TRBJ1-5	TGCGCCAGCAGCTTGTACGGCGGTAGCAATCAGCCCCAGCATTTT	CASSLYGGSNQPQHF
TRBV6-5	-	-	TRBJ1-2	TGTGCCAGCAGCAACCGGGGAGCTAACTATGGCTACACCTTC	CASSNRGANYGYTF
TRBV25-1	-	TRBD1	TRBJ1-1	TGTGCCAGCAGTAAGGGACAGGGACGAACTGAAGCTTTCTTT	CASSKGQGRTEAFF
TRBV28	-	-	TRBJ2-5	TGTGCCAGCAGTCCCCACAGGGTACAAGAGACCCAGTACTTC	CASSPHRVQETQYF
TRBV4-3	-	TRBD1	TRBJ2-6	TGCGCCAGCAGCCAGGGGGCACAGGGGGCAGGGGCCAACGTCCTGACTTTC	CASSQGAQGAGANVLTF
TRBV7-3	-	TRBD1	TRBJ2-2	TGTGCCAGCAGCTTACGACAGGGTGGCACCGGGGAGCTGTTTTTT	CASSLRQGGTGELFF
TRBV5-1	-	TRBD1	TRBJ2-3	TGCGCCAGCAGCGGACAGGGGGAGGTAGATACGCAGTATTTT	CASSGQGEVDTQYF
TRBV4-3	-	TRBD1	TRBJ1-2	TGCGCCAGCAGCCAGGAAGAAGCCGGGACAGGACTCCTAGCTAACTATGGCTACACCTTC	CASSQEEAGTGLLANYGYTF
TRBV5-1	-	-	TRBJ1-5	TGCGCCAGCAGTCCTGACGGAGGGGGCAATCAGCCCCAGCATTTT	CASSPDGGGNQPQHF
TRBV5-1	-	TRBD1	TRBJ1-1	TGCGCCAGCAGCTTGGACAGGGGAATGGGGAACACTGAAGCTTTCTTT	CASSLDRGMGNTEAFF
TRBV11-1	many	TRBD1	TRBJ2-7	TGTGCCAGCAGCTTCTGGACAGGGAACCACGAGCAGTACTTC	CASSFWTGNHEQYF
TRBV28	-	TRBD1	TRBJ1-3	TGTGCCAGCAGTTTGACTGGGACAGTTGGCGGAAACACCATATATTTT	CASSLTGTVGGNTIYF
TRBV12-5	-	-	TRBJ2-6	TGTGCTAGTGGTACATCGGGTTGGTCCGGGGCCAACGTCCTGACTTTC	CASGTSGWSGANVLTF
TRBV6-5	-	-	TRBJ1-3	TGTGCCAGCTCGATAACAGGGTCAACTGGAAACACCATATATTTT	CASSITGSTGNTIYF